These 27 T cell receptor beta chains came from one sample sequenced in a study of Tregs in tolerant kidney transplant recipients. Sequenced by immunoSEQ multiplex PCR; TCRdb stores in-frame clones only, minus some. This sample's table has about 33,000 clones. The sample in question was CD8+ T cells from blood, obtained before the transplant. Receptors originate from a human donor who received a combined kidney and bone marrow transplant.

As for this clone: The read ends 3 residues before the CDR3 terminus; that terminus is restored from the germline J gene. This chain uses TRBV29-1 with TRBJ1-1; TRBD1 matches at 9 bases. The V gene end was trimmed by 3 bases and the J gene end by 3 bases; junction bases not matched to a gene: 20. This CDR3 is 19 amino acids long. The germline CDR1 and CDR2 sequences are SQVTM and ANQGSEA. The CDR3 sequence: CSVDPLQTGGVWKDTEAFF. CDR3 bases read: TGCAGCGTTGACCCCCTACAAACAGGGGGCGTGTGGAAGGACACTGAA.

A word on this clone: The CDR3 end is not reached by the read, which stops 3 residues before it; the germline J gene fills it in. This sequence joins TRBV5-4 and TRBJ2-3; D remains ambiguous. Germline CDR1 reads SGHNT; CDR2 reads YYREEE (reference sequence). V lost 4 bases and J lost 0, with 9 bases in between. The CDR3 is 14 residues long. The CDR3 DNA, read in part, is TGTGCCAGCAGCCCTCCCCTTAGCACAGATACG. Protein product: CASSPPLSTDT. In full, the CDR3 is CASSPPLSTDTQYF.

Concerning this clone itself: The read terminates 3 residues before the CDR3 end, so the remaining end is supplied by the germline J gene. V and J are TRBV20-1 and TRBJ2-6; a weak D match, TRBD1 (6 bases). The CDR3 is 17 residues long. Trimming stripped 0 bases from V and 0 bases from J, with 12 bases between. Germline loops: CDR1 DFQATT, CDR2 SNEGSKA (reference sequence). CDR3: CSARDPGQSSGANVLTF. The DNA read from the CDR3 is TGCAGTGCTAGAGATCCAGGACAGAGCTCTGGGGCCAACGTC.

As regards this clone: The CDR3 is cut off 3 residues early in the read; its end comes from the germline J gene. The rearrangement uses TRBV29-1 and TRBJ2-7, with 8 bases lining up with TRBD1. The CDR3 spans 12 residues. Unmatched junction bases numbered 7, after V lost 8 bases and J lost 4 bases. The germline V gene has CDR1 SQVTM and CDR2 ANQGSEA. Partial CDR3 DNA: TGCAGCTCTCGGACAGGGTCTTACGAG. The encoded protein is CSSRTGSYE. The whole CDR3 protein reads CSSRTGSYEQYF.

Concerning this clone: The read stops 3 residues short of the end of the CDR3; the missing end is completed from the germline J gene. The chain employs TRBV30 and TRBJ2-7; 9 positions agree with TRBD2. This CDR3 comprises 16 residues. V shed 0 bases, J shed 6 bases, and the junction held 12 bases outside the gene matches. Germline CDR1 is GTSNPN and CDR2 is SVGIG (reference sequence). This CDR3 is CAWSVEIAGDNPEQYF. CDR3 DNA (partial): TGTGCCTGGAGTGTAGAAATAGCGGGAGACAACCCCGAG.

Regarding this clone: The read terminates 3 residues ahead of where the CDR3 ends, so the germline J gene completes it. J is TRBJ1-1 and V is TRBV6-2 or TRBV6-3, with D hard to call. This CDR3 has 14 residues. The ends were cut back, 0 bases at V and 4 bases at J, with 9 bases in the middle. Germline V gene data show CDR1 as MNHEY and CDR2 as SVGEGT. Incomplete CDR3 DNA: TGTGCCAGCAGTTACTCGAACGGGTTCACTGAA. This codes for CASSYSNGFTE. The entire CDR3 is CASSYSNGFTEAFF.

On this clone: The CDR3 is cut off 3 residues early in the read; its end comes from the germline J gene. V usage is TRBV7-9 and J usage is TRBJ1-5; D may be TRBD1 (5 bases). The germline CDR1 and CDR2 sequences are SEHNR and FQNEAQ (reference sequence). V dropped 5 bases and J dropped 3 bases, with 14 bases sitting between them. This CDR3 is built from 15 residues. This chain's CDR3 is CASSPGPGVNQPQHF. CDR3 DNA (partial): TGTGCCAGCAGCCCCGGACCGGGGGTCAATCAGCCC.

In the case of this clone: The read halts 3 residues ahead of the CDR3 end, with the missing end drawn from the germline J gene. V is TRBV6-2 or TRBV6-3 and J is TRBJ2-3; D gene uncertain. The CDR3 extends over 15 amino acids. Germline-derived CDR1 and CDR2 are MNHEY and SVGEGT. Trimming removed 2 bases at V and 0 bases at J, with 9 bases between. This CDR3 is CASSYRGLSTDTQYF. The DNA read from the CDR3 is TGTGCCAGCAGTTACCGCGGATTAAGCACAGATACG.

About this clone: The missing CDR3 end, 3 residues past where the read stops, is filled in from the germline J gene. The J gene is TRBJ2-1, the V gene TRBV7-8; possibly TRBD1 for D (6 bases). The V gene lost 5 bases and the J gene lost 2 bases, with 16 bases spanning the gap. The germline gives CDR1 SGHVS, CDR2 FQNEAQ. This CDR3 contains 16 residues. The DNA read from the CDR3 is TGTGCCAGCAGCAATACAGGGTTACCTCCCTACAATGAG. It codes for CASSNTGLPPYNE. The entire CDR3 reads CASSNTGLPPYNEQFF.

Points on this clone: The missing CDR3 end, 3 residues past where the read stops, is filled in from the germline J gene. This rearrangement joins TRBV19 to TRBJ1-2, with 8 bases aligning to TRBD1. This CDR3 region has 16 residues. Losses at the gene ends were 3 bases for V and 4 bases for J; bases not matched to a gene: 10. Germline V gives CDR1 LNHDA, CDR2 SQIVND (reference sequence). The CDR3 loop reads CASSMKGQDLIYGYTF. Partial CDR3 DNA: TGTGCCAGTAGTATGAAGGGACAGGATCTTATCTATGGC.

A note on this clone: The read ends 3 residues shy of where the CDR3 ends; the end is completed using the germline J gene. This CDR3 is also generated by other DNA sequences in the sample. The chain recombines TRBV19 with TRBJ2-7; D is uncertain. Germline CDR1 and CDR2: LNHDA and SQIVND (reference sequence). CDR3 length: 12 amino acids. The V end was cut by 1 base, the J end by 4 bases, with 5 bases between. The CDR3: CASSIAGYEQYF. CDR3 DNA (partial): TGTGCCAGTAGTATAGCAGGTTACGAG.

For this clone: The read stops 3 residues short of the end of the CDR3; the missing end is completed from the germline J gene. This chain joins TRBV19 and TRBJ1-1; D unresolved. V was clipped by 7 bases and J by 4 bases, with 16 bases between them. The germline CDR1 and CDR2 sequences are LNHDA and SQIVND (reference sequence). The CDR3 loop spans 14 amino acids. CDR3 sequence reads: CASNSPGLGTEAFF. CDR3 DNA, as far as it was read: TGTGCCAGTAATTCACCAGGATTGGGCACTGAA.

On this clone itself: The CDR3 extends 3 residues past the end of the read, so its final part is completed from the germline J gene. V is TRBV6-1 and J is TRBJ1-1; tentative D call: TRBD1 (5 bases). Per germline, CDR1 MNHNS and CDR2 SASEGT. The CDR3 is 14 residues long. Trimming shortened V by 2 bases and J by 1 base, and 8 bases separated the two germline ends. The sequenced CDR3 bases are TGTGCCAGCAGTGAAAGTGGGGCGAACACTGAA. The encoded protein is CASSESGANTE. The entire CDR3 protein is CASSESGANTEAFF.

As concerns this clone: The read stops 3 residues short of the end of the CDR3; the missing end is completed from the germline J gene. V is TRBV2 and J is TRBJ2-5; possible D gene TRBD1, 5 bases. The CDR3 is made up of 12 amino acids. Germline CDR1 SNHLY, CDR2 FYNNEI. Trimming shortened V by 8 bases and J by 5 bases, and 12 bases separated the two germline ends. The CDR3 spells CASQGVEETQYF. The sequenced part of the CDR3 DNA is TGTGCCAGCCAAGGGGTAGAGGAGACC. The full variable domain, completed using reference TRBV2 and TRBJ2-5, is EPEVTQTPSHQVTQMGQEVILRCVPISNHLYFYWYRQILGQKVEFLVSFYNNEISEKSEIFDDQFSVERPDGSNFTLKIRSTKLEDSAMYFCASQGVEETQYFGPGTRLLVL.

CDR3: CASSPPGSSYEQYF. The CDR3 DNA, read in part, is TGTGCCAGCTCACCACCGGGCAGTTCCTACGAG. The genes are TRBV18 and TRBJ2-7; D is unresolved. The read finishes 3 residues shy of the CDR3 end, and the germline J gene is used to complete it. The CDR3 totals 14 residues. CDR1 is KGHSH, CDR2 LQKENI, per germline. The germline V and J ends were trimmed by 0 bases and 1 base, with 7 bases remaining between them. Together with reference TRBV18 and TRBJ2-7, the CDR3 gives the full variable domain: NAGVMQNPRHLVRRRGQEARLRCSPMKGHSHVYWYRQLPEEGLKFMVYLQKENIIDESGMPKERFSAEFPKEGPSILRIQQVVRGDSAAYFCASSPPGSSYEQYFGPGTRLTVT.

To note about this clone: The read ends 3 residues early relative to the CDR3; the germline J gene fills the gap. This rearrangement joins TRBV30 to TRBJ2-7; D gene uncertain. V was clipped by 1 base and J by 0 bases, with 10 bases between them. The CDR3 runs to 14 residues. Germline loops: CDR1 GTSNPN, CDR2 SVGIG (reference sequence). The CDR3 DNA, read in part, is TGTGCCTGGAGTGAGGCAGTACGCTCCTACGAG. This encodes CAWSEAVRSYE. In full, the CDR3 reads CAWSEAVRSYEQYF.

On this clone itself: From the germline J gene comes the end of the CDR3, since the read stops 3 residues before it. This chain connects TRBV5-6 to TRBJ1-2; possible D gene TRBD1, 5 bases. The length of the CDR3 is 12 residues. The germline V gene has CDR1 SGHDT and CDR2 YYEEEE. V gave up 4 bases and J gave up 4 bases, with 8 bases separating them. This CDR3 is CASSPGLYGYTF. Incomplete CDR3 DNA: TGTGCCAGCAGCCCGGGACTCTATGGC.

Of note for this clone: The read stops 3 residues short of the end of the CDR3; the missing end is completed from the germline J gene. J is TRBJ2-7 and V is TRBV19, with TRBD2 identical over 10 bases. The germline V gene has CDR1 LNHDA and CDR2 SQIVND (reference sequence). CDR3 length: 16 residues. The V gene end was trimmed by 5 bases and the J gene end by 3 bases; junction bases not matched to a gene: 10. Here the CDR3 reads CASSLTTSGYIYEQYF. CDR3 bases read: TGTGCCAGTAGTCTCACGACTAGCGGGTATATCTACGAG.

Remarks on this clone: The read ends 3 residues early relative to the CDR3; the germline J gene fills the gap. The V gene is TRBV19, the J gene TRBJ2-1; 8 nucleotides match TRBD2. The CDR3 loop spans 14 amino acids. CDR1 and CDR2 from the germline V gene are LNHDA and SQIVND (reference sequence). Germline trimming cut 5 bases from V and 5 bases from J; bases unmatched to any gene: 5. The CDR3 region is CASSELAGDNEQFF. CDR3 bases read: TGTGCCAGTAGTGAGCTAGCGGGCGACAATGAG.

In the case of this clone: The read finishes 3 residues shy of the CDR3 end, and the germline J gene is used to complete it. The chain is built from TRBV2 and TRBJ1-2, with 9 bases that match TRBD1. J lost 2 bases, V lost 5 bases, and 6 bases had no gene match. There are 15 residues in the CDR3. Germline loops: CDR1 SNHLY, CDR2 FYNNEI. The CDR3 here is CASSSRTGANYGYTF. The DNA read from the CDR3 is TGTGCCAGCAGTTCCAGGACAGGGGCGAACTATGGC.

The CDR3 is CASSLPTGIYNEQFF. CDR3 bases read: TGTGCCAGCAGTCTCCCGACAGGGATCTACAATGAG. The rearrangement links TRBV2 to TRBJ2-1; 7 nucleotides match TRBD1. The read falls 3 residues short of the CDR3 end, and the missing part is taken from the germline J gene. V lost 5 bases to trimming and J lost 3 bases; unmatched junction nucleotides: 7. The CDR3 totals 15 residues. CDR1 and CDR2 from the germline V gene are SNHLY and FYNNEI.

Points on this clone: One end of the junction does not line up with germline, which may come from a read error. Coverage ceases 3 residues before the CDR3 finishes, and the germline J gene fills in the end. This sequence joins TRBV18 and TRBJ2-1; the match to TRBD1 covers 9 bases. This CDR3 contains 17 residues. Germline lookup yields CDR1 KGHSH and CDR2 LQKENI. The CDR3 loop is CASSPSRGTGKNNEQFF. The part of the CDR3 DNA that was read is TGTGCCAGTTCACCGAGTCGCGGGACAGGGAAGAACAATGAG.

As for this clone: Read coverage stops 3 residues before the CDR3 terminus; the germline J gene supplies the remainder. The genes are TRBV6-1 and TRBJ2-7; 7 bases are a match to TRBD1. Germline CDR1 is MNHNS and CDR2 is SASEGT. The CDR3 is 15 amino acids. V lost 2 bases to trimming and J lost 4 bases; unmatched junction nucleotides: 8. The covered CDR3 bases are TGTGCCAGCAGTGAATTCGGGACAGAATTATACGAG. It specifies CASSEFGTELYE. The complete CDR3 reads CASSEFGTELYEQYF.

On this clone itself: The CDR3 end lies 3 residues beyond the end of the read and is filled in from the germline J gene. The chain uses TRBV7-2 and TRBJ2-1; 7 bases map to TRBD2. V shed 5 bases and J 3 bases; nucleotides not matched to a gene: 7. Germline values: CDR1 SGHTA, CDR2 FQGNSA. The CDR3 runs 15 residues. The DNA read from the CDR3 is TGTGCCAGCAGCCCCGGGCTAGCGGACTACAATGAG. Translating it yields CASSPGLADYNE. The entire CDR3 protein reads CASSPGLADYNEQFF.

Notes on this clone: The CDR3 end is not reached by the read, which stops 3 residues before it; the germline J gene fills it in. The chain is built from TRBV6-2 or TRBV6-3 and TRBJ2-7; TRBD1 matches at 7 bases. CDR3 length: 15 residues. The junction had 10 bases not matched to a gene; V was cut back by 5 bases and J by 3 bases. Germline V gene sequence: CDR1 MNHEY, CDR2 SVGEGT. The CDR3 DNA, read in part, is TGTGCCAGCAGTGTCTCCCCGGGACAGAGCTACGAG. Its translation: CASSVSPGQSYE. The full CDR3 protein reads CASSVSPGQSYEQYF.

The CDR3: CASSHPGVTDTQYF. CDR3 bases read: TGCGCCAGCAGCCACCCAGGGGTCACAGATACG. The genes are TRBV5-1 and TRBJ2-3; tentative D call: TRBD1 (6 bases). Read data end 3 residues before the CDR3 end; the end is taken from the germline J gene. Germline CDR1 SGHRS, CDR2 YFSETQ. The CDR3 loop spans 14 amino acids. With 4 bases removed from V and 2 bases from J, the gap between germline ends came to 11 bases.

Partial CDR3 DNA: TGTGCCAGCAGTCTGCCCCAGGGGGCGCGCGGTAATGAAAAA. Encoded protein: CASSLPQGARGNEK. The whole CDR3 protein reads CASSLPQGARGNEKLFF. V usage is TRBV7-7 and J usage is TRBJ1-4; 8 bases map to TRBD1. The sequenced fragment ends 3 residues before the CDR3 boundary, so the rest is inferred from the germline J gene. Germline V gene data show CDR1 as SSHAT and CDR2 as FNYEAQ (reference sequence). The trim removed 6 bases at V and 4 bases at J, leaving 13 bases unmatched. The CDR3 sequence is 17 residues long. Full variable domain (outside the CDR3, taken from reference TRBV7-7 and TRBJ1-4): GAGVSQSPRYKVTKRGQDVTLRCDPISSHATLYWYQQALGQGPEFLTYFNYEAQPDKSGLPSDRFSAERPEGSISTLTIQRTEQRDSAMYRCASSLPQGARGNEKLFFGSGTQLSVL.